This T cell receptor beta chain was sequenced during a study of CD8+ T cells in alopecia areata. Extracted from the samples, RNA was reverse transcribed into cDNA to serve as the sequencing template. The method was immunoSEQ multiplex PCR; TCRdb's version includes in-frame clones alone and lacks a portion of them. The sample lists about 150,000 clones, less than 65% occurring once. The CDR3 spans 14 residues. Deletions cut 4 bases from V and 2 bases from J, with 12 bases between. Germline CDR1 GTSNPN, CDR2 SVGIG (reference sequence). The origin of this receptor is a human donor with alopecia areata. This sequence joins TRBV30 and TRBJ2-1; D may be TRBD1 (5 bases). The sample in question was CD8+ T cells sorted from blood, obtained at week 0. The CDR3 region has the DNA TGTGCCTGGACAGGGTACTTCACCTACAATGAGCAGTTCTTC. Its translation is CAWTGYFTYNEQFF.